The clone carrying this TCR beta chain has ten or more counts. Its antigen is still unknown. This may be a read error: a much more frequent sequence differs by one nucleotide. The data derive from a study of metastatic and nonmetastatic thyroid tumors. General study results and limits: Across blood and tumor, TCR beta diversity in malignant thyroid tumors was reportedly significantly higher than in benign nodules.

Among the patients, none had received any treatment before thyroid surgery. V shed 3 bases and J shed 4 bases, with 25 bases lying between them. Looked up from germline, CDR1 is DFQATT and CDR2 is SNEGSKA (reference sequence). This CDR3 contains 17 residues. Per the study methods: A classifier for distant metastasis in papillary thyroid cancer was constructed using CDR3 differences observed across clinicopathological groups. TCRdb redid the clone calls on the PCR reads using MiXCR. The V and J calls, along with clone size, are taken from TCRdb and not from the paper's own processing. In the table there are roughly 21,000 clones, 28% of which are singletons.

The chain carries TRBV20-1 and TRBJ2-7, with D possibly called TRBD1 or TRBD2 (5 bases each). The specimen was tumor tissue. The receptor was derived from a male donor with papillary thyroid cancer or a benign thyroid nodule (not recorded which). Some clones in this sample may be carry-over from other donors' samples. CDR3 in amino acids: CSASSRGDPKGRYEQYF. The CDR3 DNA is TGCAGTGCTAGTTCCCGGGGAGACCCAAAGGGACGGTACGAGCAGTACTTC.